Presented here are 9 T cell receptor beta chains from one specimen sequenced in a study of T cell repertoires in ileal Crohn's disease. Time point meaning: neoterminal ileum biopsy at postoperative endoscopy, about 6 months after surgery. The data were produced by immunoSEQ multiplex PCR, yet TCRdb's version contains in-frame clones alone and is incomplete. This table holds about 2,300 clones, less than 80% found once. Sequencing was carried out using ileal tissue. The receptors stem from an adult with Crohn's disease.

The chain joins TRBV18 to TRBJ2-2; 8 positions match TRBD1. Germline CDR1 reads KGHSH; CDR2 reads LQKENI. J lost 5 bases, V lost 6 bases, and 8 bases had no gene match. The CDR3 extends over 15 amino acids. The CDR3 spells CASSPTTGGTGELFF. The CDR3 bases are TGTGCCAGCTCGCCGACCACAGGGGGAACCGGGGAGCTGTTTTTT.

Relative to its sample, this clone is large (0.1 to 1%). The chain joins TRBV11-3 to TRBJ2-7; 8 nucleotides line up with TRBD1. In germline, CDR1 is SGHNT, CDR2 YENEEA. CDR3 length: 17 residues. V was clipped by 8 bases and J by 2 bases; unmatched bases: 17. DNA for the CDR3: TGTGCCAGCCAGGGGCCCCCGTCGACAGGGGTCCCCTACGAGCAGTACTTC. Amino acids: CASQGPPSTGVPYEQYF.

This clone was counted once. CDR3 sequence: CASGAGHGGYTF. The CDR3 DNA reads TGTGCCAGCGGGGCGGGGCACGGTGGCTACACCTTC. The gene calls are TRBV2 and TRBJ1-2, with TRBD1 as a possible D gene (5 bases). Trimming pared 8 bases from V and 7 bases from J, leaving 14 bases between. CDR3 size: 12 residues. Germline CDR1 and CDR2: SNHLY and FYNNEI.

This clone appeared a few times. The rearrangement links TRBV14 to TRBJ1-2; no clear D. This CDR3 is built from 14 residues. CDR1 and CDR2 (germline): SGHDN, FVKESK. The ends were cut back, 0 bases at V and 8 bases at J, with 13 bases in the middle. The CDR3 region has the DNA TGTGCCAGCAGCCAAGATTTAACTTATCGAGGCTACACCTTC. Translation gives CASSQDLTYRGYTF.

The chain carries TRBV4-1 and TRBJ2-3, with TRBD2 matching over 11 bases. Germline-derived CDR1 and CDR2 are MGHRA and YSYEKL. V was clipped by 2 bases and J by 4 bases; unmatched bases: 8. This CDR3 is 17 amino acids long. The CDR3 DNA is TGCGCCAGCAGCCAAAACATAGCGGGAGGGCGGCCAGATACGCAGTATTTT. This codes for CASSQNIAGGRPDTQYF.

The V gene is TRBV6-5, the J gene TRBJ1-3; the match to TRBD1 covers 9 bases. The V segment lost 2 bases and the J segment 3 bases; nucleotides outside the gene matches: 5. The CDR3 spans 16 residues. In germline, CDR1 is MNHEY, CDR2 SVGAGI. CDR3 residues: CASSYVRTGVGNTIYF. The CDR3 DNA sequence: TGTGCCAGCAGTTACGTACGGACAGGGGTTGGAAACACCATATATTTT.

This rearrangement joins TRBV2 to TRBJ2-1, with TRBD2 matching 9 bases. The CDR3 sequence is 15 residues long. Trimming at V came to 2 bases and at J to 9 bases, leaving 8 bases not matched to a gene. The germline V gene has CDR1 SNHLY and CDR2 FYNNEI. DNA of the CDR3: TGTGCCAGCAGTGAAATGGCGGGAGGGCCCGTTGAGCAGTTCTTC. It specifies CASSEMAGGPVEQFF.

The CDR3 nucleotides are TGTGCCAGCAGTGAGGCTTCGGAGGACCGGTACGAGCAGTACTTC. Encoded protein: CASSEASEDRYEQYF. The chain uses TRBV25-1 and TRBJ2-7; the D gene is possibly TRBD2 (5 bases). V was trimmed by 3 bases and J by 4 bases, leaving 16 bases between them. Germline CDR1 MGHDK, CDR2 SYGVNS. This CDR3 contains 15 residues.

This clone occurred a few times. The CDR3 spells CASSLLAGDEKLFF. The CDR3 DNA reads TGTGCCAGCAGCTTGCTTGCCGGGGATGAAAAACTGTTTTTT. The rearrangement joins TRBV5-8 to TRBJ1-4; the D is unclear. The V end lost 1 base, the J end lost 6 bases, and 10 bases lay between the germline ends. The CDR3 loop spans 14 amino acids. Germline CDR1 SGHTS, CDR2 YDEGEE.